Listed below are T cell receptor beta chains from one sample, sequenced in a study of PD-1 blockade in classical Hodgkin lymphoma. Only in-frame clones appear in the TCRdb table, and some are missing; sequencing was by immunoSEQ multiplex PCR. In the table there are roughly 100,000 clones, approximately 94% of which are singletons. The sample here was peripheral blood mononuclear cells (PBMCs), taken before the fourth cycle of nivolumab. Receptors were obtained from a human donor with classical Hodgkin lymphoma. Both conserved end residues are part of each CDR3. The D gene is left open where the match is weak. Only some rows state a clone size, as once, few, many or a class for expanded clones.

v_call	clone_size	j_call	d_call	cdr3_aa	cdr3_nt
TRBV6-4	NA	TRBJ1-1	NA	CASISGTGVNTEAFF	TGTGCCAGCATCTCCGGGACGGGAGTGAACACTGAAGCTTTCTTT
TRBV2	NA	TRBJ1-1	NA	CASSTTGQYTEAFF	TGTGCCAGCAGTACCACAGGACAATACACTGAAGCTTTCTTT
TRBV7-3	NA	TRBJ2-2	NA	CASSPSLVTGELFF	TGTGCCAGCAGCCCTAGCCTTGTCACCGGGGAGCTGTTTTTT
TRBV2	NA	TRBJ2-5	TRBD1	CASSEYRGQETQYF	TGTGCCAGCAGTGAGTACAGGGGGCAGGAGACCCAGTACTTC
TRBV6-1	NA	TRBJ2-2	NA	CASSEFYWGGRRGPGELFF	TGTGCCAGCAGTGAATTCTATTGGGGCGGACGCAGAGGACCCGGGGAGCTGTTTTTT
TRBV15	once	TRBJ2-7	NA	CATSRDREVTVYEQYF	TGTGCCACCAGCAGAGATCGAGAGGTTACAGTCTACGAGCAGTACTTC
TRBV6-5	NA	TRBJ1-2	NA	CASSYTGVGLNYGYTF	TGTGCCAGCAGTTATACCGGCGTCGGACTTAACTATGGCTACACCTTC
TRBV2	once	TRBJ1-5	NA	CASSERGVPQHF	TGTGCCAGCAGTGAAAGGGGAGTGCCCCAGCATTTT
TRBV27	NA	TRBJ2-7	TRBD2	CASSLFSGTYEQYF	TGTGCCAGCAGTTTATTTAGCGGGACCTACGAGCAGTACTTC
TRBV11-2	NA	TRBJ2-2	NA	CATSLGVAGELFF	TGTGCCACCTCGCTCGGGGTCGCGGGGGAGCTGTTTTTT
TRBV6-1	once	TRBJ1-5	NA	CASSDLTVAEYSNQPQHF	TGTGCCAGCAGTGATCTAACAGTAGCCGAGTATAGCAATCAGCCCCAGCATTTT
TRBV13	NA	TRBJ1-5	NA	CASSLRGSNQPQHF	TGTGCCAGCAGTTTGCGGGGGAGCAATCAGCCCCAGCATTTT
TRBV4-2	NA	TRBJ1-1	NA	CASSQDIMPRGAGGATEAFF	TGTGCCAGCAGCCAAGATATCATGCCGCGGGGGGCCGGAGGGGCTACTGAAGCTTTCTTT
TRBV7-9	once	TRBJ1-1	NA	CASSVKGGVMNTEAFF	TGTGCCAGCTCCGTGAAAGGGGGTGTAATGAACACTGAAGCTTTCTTT
TRBV5-4	NA	TRBJ2-7	NA	CASSTRKGELSYEQYF	TGTGCCAGCAGCACTCGAAAAGGGGAGCTTTCTTACGAGCAGTACTTC
TRBV2	few	TRBJ1-2	TRBD1	CASSESRQGDGYTF	TGTGCCAGCAGTGAATCGCGACAGGGTGATGGCTACACCTTC
TRBV9	NA	TRBJ1-4	TRBD1	CASTRGATNEKLFF	TGTGCCAGCACCAGGGGGGCAACTAATGAAAAACTGTTTTTT
TRBV7-2	NA	TRBJ2-7	TRBD2	CASSLIWRERSYEQYF	TGTGCCAGCAGCTTAATCTGGCGGGAGCGGTCCTACGAGCAGTACTTC
TRBV11-2	once	TRBJ1-4	NA	CASSPGSTPEKLFF	TGTGCCAGCAGCCCAGGTTCCACGCCTGAAAAACTGTTTTTT
TRBV7-9	NA	TRBJ1-1	NA	CASTYGLGGGLDLAFF	TGTGCCAGCACCTACGGGTTGGGGGGCGGGTTGGACCTCGCTTTCTTT
TRBV2	NA	TRBJ2-1	TRBD2	CASSRTSGSMNEQFF	TGTGCCAGCAGTAGGACTAGCGGGAGTATGAATGAGCAGTTCTTC
TRBV10-3	NA	TRBJ2-6	NA	CAISEPAGANVLTF	TGTGCCATCAGTGAGCCGGCCGGGGCCAACGTCCTGACTTTC
TRBV6-5	NA	TRBJ2-3	TRBD2	CASSYGAGAGNTQYF	TGTGCCAGCAGTTACGGGGCGGGAGCGGGAAATACGCAGTATTTT
TRBV27	NA	TRBJ1-2	NA	CASSLSQGLGLNYGYTF	TGTGCCAGCAGTTTATCCCAGGGGTTGGGCCTTAACTATGGCTACACCTTC
TRBV7-9	NA	TRBJ1-2	NA	CASSWNFYGYTF	TGTGCCAGCAGCTGGAACTTCTATGGCTACACCTTC
TRBV9	once	TRBJ2-3	TRBD2	CASSVSGRAADTQYF	TGTGCCAGCAGCGTTAGCGGGAGGGCGGCAGATACGCAGTATTTT
TRBV21-1	NA	TRBJ2-5	NA	CASSKPPQGPRETQYF	TGTGCCAGCAGCAAACCACCTCAGGGGCCTCGGGAGACCCAGTACTTC
TRBV27	NA	TRBJ2-3	TRBD2	CASSPGLAWRTDTQYF	TGTGCCAGCAGTCCCGGACTAGCCTGGCGCACAGATACGCAGTATTTT
TRBV30	NA	TRBJ1-5	NA	CAWSEDLSNQPQHF	TGTGCCTGGAGCGAGGACCTAAGCAATCAGCCCCAGCATTTT
TRBV28	NA	TRBJ2-7	TRBD1	CASINGQGPYEQYF	TGTGCCAGCATAAACGGACAGGGACCCTACGAGCAGTACTTC
TRBV9	NA	TRBJ2-5	NA	CASSDSWTLSGQETQYF	TGTGCCAGCAGCGACTCCTGGACTTTATCGGGGCAAGAGACCCAGTACTTC
TRBV10-3	NA	TRBJ1-3	NA	CASFQGSRFSGNTIYF	TGTGCCAGCTTCCAGGGCAGCCGCTTCTCTGGAAACACCATATATTTT
TRBV19	NA	TRBJ2-5	TRBD1	CASSDRGIQETQYF	TGTGCCAGCAGCGACAGGGGGATACAAGAGACCCAGTACTTC
TRBV27	NA	TRBJ1-4	NA	CASSSPPTAFNEKLFF	TGTGCCAGCAGTTCGCCCCCGACAGCCTTTAATGAAAAACTGTTTTTT
TRBV14	NA	TRBJ2-2	TRBD2	CASSQASGSTGELFF	TGTGCCAGCAGCCAAGCTAGCGGAAGCACCGGGGAGCTGTTTTTT
TRBV10-3	NA	TRBJ1-5	NA	CAISESTRRNQPQHF	TGTGCCATCAGTGAGTCGACAAGAAGAAATCAGCCCCAGCATTTT
TRBV25-1	NA	TRBJ1-2	NA	CASSDGYASSYGYTF	TGTGCCAGCAGTGATGGGTATGCCTCATCCTATGGCTACACCTTC
TRBV13	NA	TRBJ2-7	NA	CASSLGAVLYEQYF	TGTGCCAGCAGCTTGGGAGCGGTCCTCTACGAGCAGTACTTC
TRBV5-6	NA	TRBJ2-3	NA	CASRGTGSSTDTQYF	TGTGCCAGCAGGGGAACGGGGAGTAGCACAGATACGCAGTATTTT
TRBV30	NA	TRBJ2-7	NA	CAWSVAGYEQYF	TGTGCCTGGAGTGTAGCAGGCTACGAGCAGTACTTC
TRBV29-1	NA	TRBJ1-1	NA	CSVEYENTEAFF	TGCAGCGTTGAATATGAGAACACTGAAGCTTTCTTT
TRBV5-1	NA	TRBJ2-2	NA	CASTPWDPNTGELFF	TGCGCCAGCACCCCCTGGGACCCGAACACCGGGGAGCTGTTTTTT
TRBV7-9	NA	TRBJ2-4	NA	CASSFTQGAGNIQYF	TGTGCCAGCAGCTTCACGCAAGGGGCCGGGAACATTCAGTACTTC
TRBV18	NA	TRBJ1-1	NA	CASSPFSTEAFF	TGTGCCAGCTCACCATTCAGTACTGAAGCTTTCTTT
TRBV7-2	NA	TRBJ2-7	TRBD2	CASSSLADISYEQYF	TGTGCCAGCAGTTCCCTAGCGGATATCTCCTACGAGCAGTACTTC
TRBV10-1	NA	TRBJ2-3	TRBD1	CASSDYRGNTDTQYF	TGCGCCAGCAGTGATTACAGGGGGAACACAGATACGCAGTATTTT
TRBV2	NA	TRBJ1-5	NA	CASTSLELVSQPQHF	TGTGCCAGCACATCCCTCGAACTGGTAAGCCAGCCCCAGCATTTT
TRBV4-2	NA	TRBJ2-2	NA	CASSQIRLASNTGELFF	TGTGCCAGCAGCCAAATACGGCTAGCCTCGAACACCGGGGAGCTGTTTTTT
TRBV5-1	NA	TRBJ1-5	NA	CASSSLGGDQPQHF	TGCGCCAGCAGCTCTCTTGGGGGCGACCAGCCCCAGCATTTT
TRBV7-9	NA	TRBJ1-4	NA	CASSLGPQKIEKLFF	TGTGCCAGCAGCTTAGGACCACAGAAAATTGAAAAACTGTTTTTT
TRBV19	few	TRBJ1-5	NA	CASTKLGGGQADQPQHF	TGTGCCAGTACCAAACTAGGCGGGGGGCAAGCGGATCAGCCCCAGCATTTT
TRBV30	once	TRBJ1-1	NA	CAWSPQQNTEAFF	TGTGCCTGGAGTCCCCAGCAGAACACTGAAGCTTTCTTT
TRBV10-3	few	TRBJ1-2	TRBD1	CAISESIGTGNGYTF	TGTGCCATCAGTGAGTCGATAGGGACAGGGAACGGCTACACCTTC
TRBV9	NA	TRBJ1-1	NA	CASSVEVTGNTEAFF	TGTGCCAGCAGCGTAGAGGTGACAGGGAACACTGAAGCTTTCTTT
TRBV20-1	NA	TRBJ1-2	TRBD1	CIGTGDYGYTF	TGCATAGGAACAGGGGACTATGGCTACACCTTC
TRBV15	NA	TRBJ2-7	TRBD2	CATSRGSGAYEQYF	TGTGCCACCAGCAGAGGGAGCGGGGCCTACGAGCAGTACTTC
TRBV4-2	NA	TRBJ2-1	NA	CASSRVNDGGSWAGEQFF	TGTGCCAGCAGCCGAGTGAACGATGGAGGGAGCTGGGCAGGGGAGCAGTTCTTC
TRBV7-9	NA	TRBJ1-3	TRBD1	CASSLARDRGKDTIYF	TGTGCCAGCAGCTTAGCCCGGGACAGGGGTAAAGACACCATATATTTT